Listed below are T cell receptor beta chains from one sample, sequenced in a study of a mutant IDH1 vaccine in newly diagnosed glioma. These receptors' targets are unknown. Measured with immunoSEQ multiplex PCR; TCRdb has only the in-frame clones, and not every one. The sample includes around 94,000 clones, 89% of them seen just once. The sequences come from PBMCs, collected from a glioma patient whose treatment included an IDH1 peptide vaccine. The receptors derive from a woman aged 45-65 years with glioma. Each CDR3 is given with its conserved first and last residue. D genes are given only for firm matches. Only part of the rows carry a size: once, few, many, or a class if the clone is expanded.

J gene: TRBJ1-1; clone size: few; V gene: TRBV27; D gene: .; CDR3 DNA: TGTGCCAGCAGTTTATCGGGGGCAGCGCACACTGAAGCTTTCTTT; CDR3 protein: CASSLSGAAHTEAFF
J gene: TRBJ2-5; clone size: once; V gene: TRBV10-3; D gene: TRBD2; CDR3 DNA: TGTGCCATCAGGCAGGGAGGGGTCCAAGAGACCCAGTACTTC; CDR3 protein: CAIRQGGVQETQYF
J gene: TRBJ2-7; clone size: .; V gene: TRBV27; D gene: TRBD1; CDR3 DNA: TGTGCCAGCAGTTATAAGACAGGGAGCAACGAGCAGTACTTC; CDR3 protein: CASSYKTGSNEQYF
J gene: TRBJ2-2; clone size: .; V gene: TRBV9; D gene: .; CDR3 DNA: TGTGCCAGCAGGGAGAACACCGGGGAGCTGTTTTTT; CDR3 protein: CASRENTGELFF
J gene: TRBJ2-7; clone size: .; V gene: TRBV6-5; D gene: .; CDR3 DNA: TGTGCCAGCAGTTACTCTCCGGAAAGGACCTACGAGCAGTACTTC; CDR3 protein: CASSYSPERTYEQYF
J gene: TRBJ2-7; clone size: .; V gene: TRBV29-1; D gene: TRBD1; CDR3 DNA: TGCAGCGTCCGAGGACAGGGTAACTACGAGCAGTACTTC; CDR3 protein: CSVRGQGNYEQYF
J gene: TRBJ2-1; clone size: once; V gene: TRBV6-1; D gene: TRBD1; CDR3 DNA: TGTGCCAGCAGTGCCCACCCCGGGACAGGGCAGTTCTTC; CDR3 protein: CASSAHPGTGQFF
J gene: TRBJ1-4; clone size: .; V gene: TRBV7-9; D gene: .; CDR3 DNA: TGTGCCAGCAGGGATAAAACAGGGCGGGGTAATGAAAAACTGTTTTTT; CDR3 protein: CASRDKTGRGNEKLFF
J gene: TRBJ1-2; clone size: .; V gene: TRBV11-2; D gene: .; CDR3 DNA: TGTGCCAGCACCCGAGGGGGGCTTGGCTATGGCTACACCTTC; CDR3 protein: CASTRGGLGYGYTF
J gene: TRBJ2-2; clone size: .; V gene: TRBV28; D gene: TRBD2; CDR3 DNA: TGTGCCAGCAGTCCCTTGGGGGGGACTAGTGGGAACACCGGGGAGCTGTTTTTT; CDR3 protein: CASSPLGGTSGNTGELFF
J gene: TRBJ1-1; clone size: few; V gene: TRBV10-3; D gene: .; CDR3 DNA: TGTGCCATCAGTGGGCAGGGGAACACTGAAGCTTTCTTT; CDR3 protein: CAISGQGNTEAFF
J gene: TRBJ2-6; clone size: .; V gene: TRBV5-4; D gene: .; CDR3 DNA: TGTGCCAGCAGCTTGGGAGTGGGGGGGGCCAACGTCCTGACTTTC; CDR3 protein: CASSLGVGGANVLTF
J gene: TRBJ2-5; clone size: .; V gene: TRBV4-1; D gene: .; CDR3 DNA: TGCGCCAGCAGCCCCCCCCTCTCCCCGGGGACCCAGTACTTC; CDR3 protein: CASSPPLSPGTQYF
J gene: TRBJ1-1; clone size: .; V gene: TRBV7-9; D gene: .; CDR3 DNA: TGTGCCAGCAGCTCCCCGGCCAGGCCCATGAACACTGAAGCTTTCTTT; CDR3 protein: CASSSPARPMNTEAFF
J gene: TRBJ2-1; clone size: .; V gene: TRBV5-8; D gene: .; CDR3 DNA: TGTGCCAGCAGCTCGAGGGGGGGCTCCTACAATGAGCAGTTCTTC; CDR3 protein: CASSSRGGSYNEQFF
J gene: TRBJ1-2; clone size: .; V gene: TRBV10-3; D gene: .; CDR3 DNA: TGTGCCATCAGTGGGCCACGGGACGCAGCTAACTATGGCTACACCTTC; CDR3 protein: CAISGPRDAANYGYTF
J gene: TRBJ2-7; clone size: .; V gene: TRBV29-1; D gene: .; CDR3 DNA: TGCAGCGTTGAAGGGGGTGGAGGGAGGCCCTCCTACGAGCAGTACTTC; CDR3 protein: CSVEGGGGRPSYEQYF
J gene: TRBJ1-1; clone size: .; V gene: TRBV9; D gene: .; CDR3 DNA: TGTGCCAGCAGCGGTAACCTCCCTTGGGGGGGGAACACTGAAGCTTTCTTT; CDR3 protein: CASSGNLPWGGNTEAFF
J gene: TRBJ1-3; clone size: .; V gene: TRBV28; D gene: TRBD1; CDR3 DNA: TGTGCCAGCAGTGCGTTGGACAGGGTAGTTAACACCATATATTTT; CDR3 protein: CASSALDRVVNTIYF
J gene: TRBJ2-5; clone size: .; V gene: TRBV4-1; D gene: TRBD2; CDR3 DNA: TGCGCCAGCAGCCAAGCTCGGGGGGGATTCCAAGAGACCCAGTACTTC; CDR3 protein: CASSQARGGFQETQYF
J gene: TRBJ2-7; clone size: .; V gene: TRBV5-1; D gene: TRBD2; CDR3 DNA: TGCGCCAGCAGCGTCCTAGCGGGAGAGGGGTACGAGCAGTACTTC; CDR3 protein: CASSVLAGEGYEQYF
J gene: TRBJ1-6; clone size: once; V gene: TRBV27; D gene: TRBD1; CDR3 DNA: TGTGCCAGCAGTTCGACAGGGGGTGCTGGTTCACCCCTCCACTTT; CDR3 protein: CASSSTGGAGSPLHF
J gene: TRBJ2-3; clone size: .; V gene: TRBV18; D gene: .; CDR3 DNA: TGTGCCAGCTCACCCCGTGAGGAGGGCACAGATACGCAGTATTTT; CDR3 protein: CASSPREEGTDTQYF
J gene: TRBJ2-6; clone size: .; V gene: TRBV6-1; D gene: TRBD1; CDR3 DNA: TGTGCCAGCAGTGGGACAGGGGTCAACGTCCTGACTTTC; CDR3 protein: CASSGTGVNVLTF
J gene: TRBJ1-2; clone size: .; V gene: TRBV6-5; D gene: .; CDR3 DNA: TGTGCCAGCAGCCTAAGGGGATACGGCTACACCTTC; CDR3 protein: CASSLRGYGYTF
J gene: TRBJ1-5; clone size: few; V gene: TRBV28; D gene: .; CDR3 DNA: TGTGCCAGCAGCTTGGACAGCCCCGGCCGGCAGCCCCAGCATTTT; CDR3 protein: CASSLDSPGRQPQHF
J gene: TRBJ1-2; clone size: .; V gene: TRBV2; D gene: .; CDR3 DNA: TGTGCCAGCAGTGAAAAGGGAGGCTATGGCTACACCTTC; CDR3 protein: CASSEKGGYGYTF
J gene: TRBJ2-5; clone size: .; V gene: TRBV7-7; D gene: .; CDR3 DNA: TGTGCTAGCAGCCACTCCAGGAACGCCCAAGAGACCCAGTACTTC; CDR3 protein: CASSHSRNAQETQYF
J gene: TRBJ2-2; clone size: .; V gene: TRBV11-1; D gene: TRBD1; CDR3 DNA: TGTGCCAGCAGCTACTCGATCGGACAGGGTCGTTACACCGGGGAGCTGTTTTTT; CDR3 protein: CASSYSIGQGRYTGELFF
J gene: TRBJ1-2; clone size: .; V gene: TRBV30; D gene: .; CDR3 DNA: TGTGCCTGGAGTGGGCTCGTCAGTTTTAACTATGGCTACACCTTC; CDR3 protein: CAWSGLVSFNYGYTF
J gene: TRBJ2-1; clone size: few; V gene: TRBV11-3; D gene: TRBD2; CDR3 DNA: TGTGCCAGCAGCTTAACGGGACTAGCGGGAAACAATGAGCAGTTCTTC; CDR3 protein: CASSLTGLAGNNEQFF
J gene: TRBJ2-7; clone size: .; V gene: TRBV5-8; D gene: .; CDR3 DNA: TGTGCCAGCAGCTTGAGGCGGAACCGCGGCTCCTACGAGCAGTACTTC; CDR3 protein: CASSLRRNRGSYEQYF